This T cell receptor (beta chain) was captured in a study of T cell repertoires in cytomegalovirus infection. Whole-study context: Public TCR beta signatures provided an indication of both CMV infection and a matching HLA type.

TCRdb recomputed calls from the reads with MiXCR, one row per CDR3 protein. This table has 200,000 to 300,000 distinct CDR3 sequences, 9% to 15% appearing once. From germline, CDR1 is SGHTA and CDR2 FQGNSA. CDR3 size: 14 residues. Trimming cost V 4 bases and J 9 bases; bases outside gene matches: 6. Points on this clonotype: With a much larger clone just one base away, this may be a read error.

Specimen: PBMCs. The TCR comes from a human donor in good health (CMV status not recorded). Some clones in this sample may be carry-over from other donors' samples. The chain links TRBV7-2 to TRBJ2-1, with 10 bases that match TRBD1. CDR3 bases: TGTGCCAGCAGCTCCGGGACAGGGGTTAGTGAGCAGTTCTTC. Protein product: CASSSGTGVSEQFF.